The 5 T cell receptor beta chains below come from one sample, sequenced in a study of blood T cell repertoires in COVID-19. TCRdb's table, derived via immunoSEQ multiplex PCR, lists solely in-frame clones and lacks some. This table holds 350,000 to 450,000 clones, roughly 90% found once. Sequencing was done on a sample of peripheral blood. These receptors all stem from a woman between 35 and 50 years old with COVID-19, enrolled during active disease.

This chain links TRBV9 with TRBJ1-1; possibly TRBD1 for D (6 bases). Looked up from germline, CDR1 is SGDLS and CDR2 is YYNGEE. V lost 4 bases, J lost 5 bases, and 12 bases lay in between. This CDR3 spans 13 amino acids. The CDR3 sequence is CASSTIGTTEAFF. The CDR3 region has the DNA TGTGCCAGCAGCACAATCGGGACAACTGAAGCTTTCTTT.

This chain uses TRBV20-1 with TRBJ2-1; TRBD2 agrees at 7 bases. J was trimmed by 0 bases and V by 3 bases; bases with no gene match: 8. There are 16 residues in the CDR3. From germline, CDR1 is DFQATT and CDR2 SNEGSKA (reference sequence). As DNA, the CDR3 is TGCAGTGCTAGTCCTCCTAGCGGCAGCTCCTACAATGAGCAGTTCTTC. Protein sequence: CSASPPSGSSYNEQFF.

The V and J genes are TRBV18 and TRBJ1-1; D gene uncertain. The germline V and J ends were trimmed by 3 bases and 1 base, with 9 bases remaining between them. Per germline, CDR1 KGHSH and CDR2 LQKENI. The CDR3 runs 14 residues. CDR3 DNA: TGTGCCAGCTCACCGAACCGGGAGAACACTGAAGCTTTCTTT. It codes for CASSPNRENTEAFF.

The V and J genes are TRBV5-6 and TRBJ1-1, with D perhaps matching TRBD1 (6 bases). Trimming removed 0 bases from V and 0 bases from J, with 12 bases in between. From germline, CDR1 is SGHDT and CDR2 YYEEEE. This CDR3 spans 16 amino acids. CDR3: CASSLGWGQLNTEAFF. The CDR3 DNA reads TGTGCCAGCAGCTTGGGGTGGGGACAACTGAACACTGAAGCTTTCTTT.

This clone was seen once. The rearrangement links TRBV9 to TRBJ1-1; D not resolved. Germline V CDR1 and CDR2: SGDLS, YYNGEE. Trimming cost V 1 base and J 0 bases, with 7 bases left between them. The CDR3 runs to 14 residues. This chain's CDR3 is CASSVFGVNTEAFF. CDR3 coding DNA: TGTGCCAGCAGCGTATTCGGGGTGAACACTGAAGCTTTCTTT.